This TCR beta chain was identified in a study of CD8+CD57+ T cells in acquired aplastic anemia. On the study more broadly: When averaged, DNA from sorted CD4+ and CD8+ cells came to approximately 3.2 ug.

This CDR3 has 13 amino acids. V lost 8 bases and J lost 7; bases outside the gene matches: 11. Per the germline V gene, CDR1 is ENHRY and CDR2 is SYGVKD. TCR beta VDJ and CDR3 profiling used genomic DNA as template. MiXCR was run by TCRdb on the reads, yielding one entry per CDR3 protein. This table holds roughly 58,000 distinct CDR3 sequences, around 50% found once. Sequencing was performed on sorted CD4+, CD8+, or CD8+CD57+ T cells (not recorded which) from PBMCs. V gene TRBV10-3 combines with J gene TRBJ2-7, with TRBD1 matching 7 bases. This clonotype was obtained from a human donor in good health, serving as a control. The CDR3 coding sequence is TGTGCCATCGGGACAGAGACCTCAAGGGAGCAGTACTTC. Translation: CAIGTETSREQYF.